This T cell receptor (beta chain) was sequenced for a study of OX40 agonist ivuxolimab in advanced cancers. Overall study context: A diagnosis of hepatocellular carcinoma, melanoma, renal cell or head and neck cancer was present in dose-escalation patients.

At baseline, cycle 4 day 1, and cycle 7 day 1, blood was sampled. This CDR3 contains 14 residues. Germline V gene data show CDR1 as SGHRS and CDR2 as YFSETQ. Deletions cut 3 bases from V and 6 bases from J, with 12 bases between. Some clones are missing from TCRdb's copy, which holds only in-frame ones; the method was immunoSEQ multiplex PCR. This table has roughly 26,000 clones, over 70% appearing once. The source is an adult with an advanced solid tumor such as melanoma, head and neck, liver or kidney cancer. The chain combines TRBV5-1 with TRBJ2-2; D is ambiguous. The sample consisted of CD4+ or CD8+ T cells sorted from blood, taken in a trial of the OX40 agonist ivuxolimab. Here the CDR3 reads CASSWLEGSGELFF. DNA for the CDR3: TGCGCCAGCAGCTGGCTGGAAGGATCCGGGGAGCTGTTTTTT.